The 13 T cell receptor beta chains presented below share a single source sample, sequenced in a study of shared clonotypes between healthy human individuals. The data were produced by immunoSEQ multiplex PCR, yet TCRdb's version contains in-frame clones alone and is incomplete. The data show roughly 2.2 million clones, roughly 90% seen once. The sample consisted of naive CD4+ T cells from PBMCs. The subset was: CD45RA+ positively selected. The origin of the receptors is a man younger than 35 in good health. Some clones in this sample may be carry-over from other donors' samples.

The DNA for the CDR3 is TGTGCCAGCGGGGCCCGACAGCCCACCTACAATGAGCAGTTCTTC. As protein: CASGARQPTYNEQFF. The V call is TRBV28, the J call TRBJ2-1, with a possible D match to TRBD1 (5 bases). The CDR3 runs 15 residues. V lost 8 bases and J 2 bases, leaving 16 bases between the germline ends. Germline CDR1 is MDHEN and CDR2 is SYDVKM.

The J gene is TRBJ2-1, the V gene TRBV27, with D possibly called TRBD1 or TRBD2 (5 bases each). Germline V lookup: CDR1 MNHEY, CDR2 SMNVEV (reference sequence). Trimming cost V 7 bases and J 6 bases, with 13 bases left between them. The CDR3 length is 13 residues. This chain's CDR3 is CASTFRGVNEQFF. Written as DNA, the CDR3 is TGTGCCAGCACCTTTAGAGGGGTCAATGAGCAGTTCTTC.

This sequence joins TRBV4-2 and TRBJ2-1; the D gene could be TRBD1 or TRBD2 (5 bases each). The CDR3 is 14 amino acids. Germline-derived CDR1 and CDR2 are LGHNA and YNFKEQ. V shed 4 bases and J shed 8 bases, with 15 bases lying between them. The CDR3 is CASSRTGAAYEQFF. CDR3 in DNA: TGTGCCAGCAGCCGGACCGGGGCCGCATATGAGCAGTTCTTC.

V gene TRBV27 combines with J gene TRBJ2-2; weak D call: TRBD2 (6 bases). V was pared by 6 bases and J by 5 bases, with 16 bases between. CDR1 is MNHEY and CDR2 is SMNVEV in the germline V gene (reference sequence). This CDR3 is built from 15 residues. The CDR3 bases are TGTGCCAGCAGCCTGGGGGGTATGGGAACCGGGGAGCTGTTTTTT. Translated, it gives CASSLGGMGTGELFF.

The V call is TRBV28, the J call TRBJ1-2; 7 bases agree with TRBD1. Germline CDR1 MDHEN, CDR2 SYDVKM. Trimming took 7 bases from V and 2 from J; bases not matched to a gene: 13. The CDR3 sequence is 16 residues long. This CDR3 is CASTIGQATINYGYTF. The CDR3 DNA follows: TGTGCCAGCACCATCGGACAGGCCACCATCAACTATGGCTACACCTTC.

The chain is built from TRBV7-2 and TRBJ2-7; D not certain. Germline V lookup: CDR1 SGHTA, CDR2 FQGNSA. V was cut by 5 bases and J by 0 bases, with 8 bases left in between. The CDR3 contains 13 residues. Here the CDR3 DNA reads TGTGCCAGCAGCCCCTATAACTCCTACGAGCAGTACTTC. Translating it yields CASSPYNSYEQYF. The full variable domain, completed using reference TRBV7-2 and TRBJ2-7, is GAGVSQSPSNKVTEKGKDVELRCDPISGHTALYWYRQSLGQGLEFLIYFQGNSAPDKSGLPSDRFSAERTGGSVSTLTIQRTQQEDSAVYLCASSPYNSYEQYFGPGTRLTVT.

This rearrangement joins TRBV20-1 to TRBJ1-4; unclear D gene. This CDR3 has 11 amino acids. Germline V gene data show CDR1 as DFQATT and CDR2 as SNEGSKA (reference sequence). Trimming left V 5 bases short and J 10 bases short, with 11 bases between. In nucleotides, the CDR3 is TGCAGTGCTTATCTTTTAGGAAAACTGTTTTTT. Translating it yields CSAYLLGKLFF.

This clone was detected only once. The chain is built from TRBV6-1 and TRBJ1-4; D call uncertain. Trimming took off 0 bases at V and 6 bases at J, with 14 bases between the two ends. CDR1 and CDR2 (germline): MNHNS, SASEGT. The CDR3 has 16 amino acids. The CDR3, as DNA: TGTGCCAGCAGTGAAGCTTCCGGGCAGATGTATGAAAAACTGTTTTTT. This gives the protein CASSEASGQMYEKLFF.

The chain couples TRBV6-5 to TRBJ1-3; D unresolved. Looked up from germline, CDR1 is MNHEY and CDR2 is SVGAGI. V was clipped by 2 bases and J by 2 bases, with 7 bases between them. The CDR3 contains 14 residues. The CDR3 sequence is CASSYRSPGNTIYF. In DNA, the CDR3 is TGTGCCAGCAGTTACCGATCACCTGGAAACACCATATATTTT.

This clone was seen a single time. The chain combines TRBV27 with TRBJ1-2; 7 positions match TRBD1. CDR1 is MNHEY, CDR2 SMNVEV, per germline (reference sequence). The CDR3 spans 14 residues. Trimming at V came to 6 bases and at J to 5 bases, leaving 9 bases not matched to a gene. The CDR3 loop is CASSPSGQIYGYTF. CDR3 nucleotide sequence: TGTGCCAGCAGCCCCTCGGGACAGATTTATGGCTACACCTTC.

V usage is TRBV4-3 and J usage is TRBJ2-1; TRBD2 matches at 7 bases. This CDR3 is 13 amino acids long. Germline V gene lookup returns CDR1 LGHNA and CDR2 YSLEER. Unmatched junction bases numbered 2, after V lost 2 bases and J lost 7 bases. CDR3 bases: TGCGCCAGCAGCCAACAGGGAGGGAATGAGCAGTTCTTC. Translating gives CASSQQGGNEQFF.

The CDR3: CASSLPGQSSGANVLTF. The CDR3 nucleotides are TGTGCCAGCAGCTTGCCGGGACAGTCCTCTGGGGCCAACGTCCTGACTTTC. This chain joins TRBV12-1 and TRBJ2-6; the table's D call, TRBD1, has no DNA check behind it. TRBV12-1 is classified as a pseudogene. There are 17 residues in the CDR3.

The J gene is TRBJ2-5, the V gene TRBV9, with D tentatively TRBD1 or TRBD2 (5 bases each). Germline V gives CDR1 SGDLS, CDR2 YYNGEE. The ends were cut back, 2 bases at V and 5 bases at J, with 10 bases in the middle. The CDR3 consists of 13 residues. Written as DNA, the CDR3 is TGTGCCAGCAGCGTCTGGGACGGGGAGACCCAGTACTTC. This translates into CASSVWDGETQYF.